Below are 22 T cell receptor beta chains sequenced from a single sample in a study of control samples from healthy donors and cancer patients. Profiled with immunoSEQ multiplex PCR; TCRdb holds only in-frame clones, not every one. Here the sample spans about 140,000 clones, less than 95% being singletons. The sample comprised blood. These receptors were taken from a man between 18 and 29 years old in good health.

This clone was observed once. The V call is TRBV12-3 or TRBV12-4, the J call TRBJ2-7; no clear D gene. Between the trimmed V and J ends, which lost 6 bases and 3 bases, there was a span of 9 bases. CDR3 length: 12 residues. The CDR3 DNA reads TGTGCCAGCAGCGCGAACCTCTACGAGCAGTACTTC. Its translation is CASSANLYEQYF.

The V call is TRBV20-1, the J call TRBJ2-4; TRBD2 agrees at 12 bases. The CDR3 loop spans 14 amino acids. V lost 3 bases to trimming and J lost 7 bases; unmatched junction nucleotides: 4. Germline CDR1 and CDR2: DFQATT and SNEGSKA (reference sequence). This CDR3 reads CSASTSGGKNIQYF. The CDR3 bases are TGCAGTGCTAGTACTAGCGGGGGGAAGAACATTCAGTACTTC.

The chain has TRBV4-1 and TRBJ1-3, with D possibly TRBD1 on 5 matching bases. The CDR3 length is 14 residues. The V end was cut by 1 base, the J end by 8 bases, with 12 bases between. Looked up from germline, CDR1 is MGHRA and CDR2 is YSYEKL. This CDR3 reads CASSQVSQAHTIYF. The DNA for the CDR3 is TGCGCCAGCAGCCAAGTTTCACAGGCCCACACCATATATTTT.

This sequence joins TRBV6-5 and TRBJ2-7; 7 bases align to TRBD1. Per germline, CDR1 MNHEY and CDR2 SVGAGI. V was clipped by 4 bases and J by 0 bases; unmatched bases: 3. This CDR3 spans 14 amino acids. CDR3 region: CASSLGDSSYEQYF. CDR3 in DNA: TGTGCCAGCAGTTTAGGGGACAGCTCCTACGAGCAGTACTTC.

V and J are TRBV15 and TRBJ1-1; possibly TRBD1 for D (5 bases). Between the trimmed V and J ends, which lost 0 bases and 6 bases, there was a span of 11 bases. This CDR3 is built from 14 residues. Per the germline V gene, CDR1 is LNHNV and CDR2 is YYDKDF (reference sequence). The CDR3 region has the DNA TGTGCCACCAGCAGAGATGTCAGGGCAGCTGAAGCTTTCTTT. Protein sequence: CATSRDVRAAEAFF.

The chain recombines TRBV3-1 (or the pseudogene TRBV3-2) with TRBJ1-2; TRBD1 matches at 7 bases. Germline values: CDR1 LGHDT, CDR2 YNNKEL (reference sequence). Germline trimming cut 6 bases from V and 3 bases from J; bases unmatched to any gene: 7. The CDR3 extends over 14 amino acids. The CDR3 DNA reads TGTGCCAGCAGTCGGGACAGCCAACACTATGGCTACACCTTC. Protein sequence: CASSRDSQHYGYTF.

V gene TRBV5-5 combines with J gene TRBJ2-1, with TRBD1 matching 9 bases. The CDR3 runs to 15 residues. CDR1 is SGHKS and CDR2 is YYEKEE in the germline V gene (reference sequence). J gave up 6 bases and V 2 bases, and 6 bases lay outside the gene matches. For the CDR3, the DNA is TGTGCCAGCAGCTTCTCCGGGACAGGGCTCAATGAGCAGTTCTTC. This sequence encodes CASSFSGTGLNEQFF.

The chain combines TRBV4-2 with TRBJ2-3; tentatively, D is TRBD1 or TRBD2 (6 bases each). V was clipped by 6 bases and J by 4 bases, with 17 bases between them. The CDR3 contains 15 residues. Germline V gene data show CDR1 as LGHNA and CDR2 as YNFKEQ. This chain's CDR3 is CASRAEGGSPDTQYF. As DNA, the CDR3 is TGTGCCAGCAGGGCTGAGGGGGGATCTCCAGATACGCAGTATTTT.

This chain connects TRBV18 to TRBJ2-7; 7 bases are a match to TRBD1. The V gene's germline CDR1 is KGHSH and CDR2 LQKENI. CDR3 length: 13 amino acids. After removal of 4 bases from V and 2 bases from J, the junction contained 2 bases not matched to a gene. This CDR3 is CASSLQGAYEQYF. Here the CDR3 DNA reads TGTGCCAGCTCACTGCAGGGGGCCTACGAGCAGTACTTC.

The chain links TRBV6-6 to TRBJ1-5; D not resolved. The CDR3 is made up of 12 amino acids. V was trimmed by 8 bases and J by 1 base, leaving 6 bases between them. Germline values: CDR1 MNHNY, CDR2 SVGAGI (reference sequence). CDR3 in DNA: TGTGCCAGCGCCCTAAGCAATCAGCCCCAGCATTTT. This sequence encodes CASALSNQPQHF.

The CDR3 DNA reads TGTGCCAGCACATCGGACAGGGGTGTTGCAACTAATGAAAAACTGTTTTTT. Protein: CASTSDRGVATNEKLFF. The chain joins TRBV2 to TRBJ1-4, with 9 bases identical to TRBD1. The CDR3 consists of 17 residues. J gave up 0 bases and V 7 bases, and 9 bases lay outside the gene matches. Germline V gene sequence: CDR1 SNHLY, CDR2 FYNNEI. Full variable domain (rest looked up from reference TRBV2 and TRBJ1-4): EPEVTQTPSHQVTQMGQEVILRCVPISNHLYFYWYRQILGQKVEFLVSFYNNEISEKSEIFDDQFSVERPDGSNFTLKIRSTKLEDSAMYFCASTSDRGVATNEKLFFGSGTQLSVL.

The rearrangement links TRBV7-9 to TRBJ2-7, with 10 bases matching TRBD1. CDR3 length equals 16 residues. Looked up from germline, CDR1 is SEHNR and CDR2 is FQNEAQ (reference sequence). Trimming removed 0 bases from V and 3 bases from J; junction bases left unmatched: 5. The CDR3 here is CASSLAYGTGVYEQYF. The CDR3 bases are TGTGCCAGCAGCTTAGCTTACGGGACAGGGGTCTACGAGCAGTACTTC.

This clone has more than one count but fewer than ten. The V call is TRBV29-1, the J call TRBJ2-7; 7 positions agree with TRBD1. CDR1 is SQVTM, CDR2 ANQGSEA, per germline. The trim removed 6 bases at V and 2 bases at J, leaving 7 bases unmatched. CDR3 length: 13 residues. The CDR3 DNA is TGCAGCGTGAGCCCCACAGGGGCCTACGAGCAGTACTTC. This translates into CSVSPTGAYEQYF.

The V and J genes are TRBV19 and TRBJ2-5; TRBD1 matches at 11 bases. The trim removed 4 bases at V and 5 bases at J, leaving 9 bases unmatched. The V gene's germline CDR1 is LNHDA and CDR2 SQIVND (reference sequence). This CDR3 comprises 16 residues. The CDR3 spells CASSTLGQGAWETQYF. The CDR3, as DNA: TGTGCCAGTAGTACCTTAGGACAGGGGGCATGGGAGACCCAGTACTTC.

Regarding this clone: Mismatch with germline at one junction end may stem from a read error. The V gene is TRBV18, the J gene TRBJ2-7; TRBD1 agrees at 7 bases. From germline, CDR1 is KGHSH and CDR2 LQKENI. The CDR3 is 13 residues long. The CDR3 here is CASSLGIAGQEDF. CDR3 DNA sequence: TGTGCCAGCTCCCTGGGAATTGCAGGACAGGAGGACTTC. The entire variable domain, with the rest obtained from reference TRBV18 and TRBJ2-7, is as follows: NAGVMQNPRHLVRRRGQEARLRCSPMKGHSHVYWYRQLPEEGLKFMVYLQKENIIDESGMPKERFSAEFPKEGPSILRIQQVVRGDSAAYFCASSLGIAGQEDFGPGTRLTVT.

The CDR3 bases are TGTGCCAGCAGGCTTACAGGGGCAAGGGATGAGCAGTTCTTC. It specifies CASRLTGARDEQFF. This rearrangement joins TRBV28 to TRBJ2-1; TRBD1 matches at 7 bases. There are 14 residues in the CDR3. The ends lost 6 bases at V and 8 bases at J; junction bases unmatched: 10. Germline V gene sequence: CDR1 MDHEN, CDR2 SYDVKM.

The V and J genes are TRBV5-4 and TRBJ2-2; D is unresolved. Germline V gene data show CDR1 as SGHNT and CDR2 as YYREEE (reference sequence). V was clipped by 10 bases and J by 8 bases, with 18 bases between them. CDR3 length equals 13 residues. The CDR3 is CACLGPLGGELFF. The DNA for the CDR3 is TGTGCCTGCCTCGGGCCCCTGGGTGGGGAGCTGTTTTTT.

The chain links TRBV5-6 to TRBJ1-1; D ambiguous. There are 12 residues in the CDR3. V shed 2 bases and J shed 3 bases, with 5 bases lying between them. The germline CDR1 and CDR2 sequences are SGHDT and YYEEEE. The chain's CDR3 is CASSFFDTEAFF. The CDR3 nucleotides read TGTGCCAGCAGCTTCTTTGACACTGAAGCTTTCTTT.

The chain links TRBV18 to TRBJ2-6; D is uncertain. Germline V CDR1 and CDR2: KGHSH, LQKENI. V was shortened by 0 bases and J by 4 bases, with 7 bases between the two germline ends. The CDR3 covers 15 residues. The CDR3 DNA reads TGTGCCAGCTCACCACCTAATCGAGGGGCCAACGTCCTGACTTTC. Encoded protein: CASSPPNRGANVLTF.

The CDR3 DNA sequence: TGTGCCAGTAGTCCACTAACTCCGAGCTCTGGAAACACCATATATTTT. Protein product: CASSPLTPSSGNTIYF. The rearrangement joins TRBV19 to TRBJ1-3; no firm D call. Germline assignment: CDR1 LNHDA and CDR2 SQIVND (reference sequence). The CDR3 totals 16 residues. Trimming left V 5 bases short and J 0 bases short, with 14 bases between.

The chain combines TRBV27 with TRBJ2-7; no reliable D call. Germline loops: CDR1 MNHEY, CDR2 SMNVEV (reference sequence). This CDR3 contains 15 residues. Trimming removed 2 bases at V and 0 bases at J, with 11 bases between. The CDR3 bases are TGTGCCAGCAGTTTAACCATCCCGAGCTCCTACGAGCAGTACTTC. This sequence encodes CASSLTIPSSYEQYF.

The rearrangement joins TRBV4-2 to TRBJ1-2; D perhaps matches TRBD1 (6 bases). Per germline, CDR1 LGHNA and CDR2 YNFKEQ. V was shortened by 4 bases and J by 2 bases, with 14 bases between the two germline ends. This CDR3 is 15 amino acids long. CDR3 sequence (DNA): TGTGCCAGCAGCCCGAGGGAGGGGGGGAACTATGGCTACACCTTC. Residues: CASSPREGGNYGYTF.